These 30 T cell receptor beta chains originate from one sample sequenced in a study of shared clonotypes between healthy human individuals. CD8 cells regarded as naive lacked CD45RO, were positively chosen for CCR7, and omitted terminally differentiated effector memory CD45RA+ cells. TCRdb's copy holds only in-frame clones and misses some; the assay was immunoSEQ multiplex PCR. The sample consists of around 600,000 clones, approximately 95% of them appearing once. Sequenced sample: naive CD8+ T cells sorted from blood. Receptor source: a woman in her twenties or thirties in good health.

The chain couples TRBV4-2 to TRBJ1-1, with 9 positions matching TRBD1. Germline V gene sequence: CDR1 LGHNA, CDR2 YNFKEQ. The CDR3 sequence is 19 residues long. Trimming took 2 bases from V and 0 from J; bases not matched to a gene: 13. CDR3 DNA: TGTGCCAGCAGCCAAACCAGATCCGGGACAGGGTTCCTGAACACTGAAGCTTTCTTT. As protein: CASSQTRSGTGFLNTEAFF.

V is TRBV28 and J is TRBJ2-5; TRBD2 is a possible D gene (6 bases). The J call could be wrong; TRBJ2-7 is a better fit for the DNA end. The CDR3 has 13 residues. Germline V lookup: CDR1 MDHEN, CDR2 SYDVKM. Here the CDR3 reads CASSLRRGYEQYF. The CDR3 nucleotides are TGTGCCAGCAGTTTAAGGAGGGGTTACGAGCAGTACTTC.

Concerning this clone: The sample holds other DNA sequences that translate to the same CDR3. This chain joins TRBV28 and TRBJ2-7; D may match TRBD1 or TRBD2 (6 bases each). The V gene's germline CDR1 is MDHEN and CDR2 SYDVKM. The V end was cut by 6 bases, the J end by 2 bases, with 11 bases between. The CDR3 has 13 residues. The CDR3 loop reads CASRGRGPYEQYF. In DNA form, the CDR3 reads TGTGCCAGCAGGGGCCGGGGGCCCTACGAGCAGTACTTC.

The gene calls are TRBV6-5 and TRBJ2-7, with TRBD2 identical over 7 bases. This CDR3 has 13 amino acids. Trimming cost V 6 bases and J 6 bases; bases outside gene matches: 8. Germline V CDR1 and CDR2: MNHEY, SVGAGI. CDR3 in DNA: TGTGCCAGCAGACGCCTAGGGGAGGGCGAGCAGTACTTC. Translated, it gives CASRRLGEGEQYF.

This chain links TRBV27 with TRBJ1-2, with D possibly being TRBD1 (6 bases). The V end lost 4 bases, the J end lost 5 bases, and 17 bases lay between the germline ends. From germline, CDR1 is MNHEY and CDR2 SMNVEV (reference sequence). CDR3 length: 15 amino acids. The CDR3 DNA sequence: TGTGCCAGCAGTTCAGACGTCCAGGGGATATATGGCTACACCTTC. It yields the protein CASSSDVQGIYGYTF.

The chain combines TRBV5-4 with TRBJ2-1, with 7 bases fitting TRBD2. The germline V gene encodes CDR1 SGHNT and CDR2 YYREEE (reference sequence). V lost 0 bases to trimming and J lost 6 bases; unmatched junction nucleotides: 12. The CDR3 contains 17 residues. The CDR3 here is CASSLANSGLVRNEQFF. The DNA for the CDR3 is TGTGCCAGCAGCTTGGCTAATAGCGGGCTAGTTCGCAATGAGCAGTTCTTC.

In DNA, the CDR3 is TGTGCCAGCAGTGACTCAGCGGGAGTCGCAGATACGCAGTATTTT. Protein product: CASSDSAGVADTQYF. The chain uses TRBV6-4 and TRBJ2-3; 8 positions match TRBD2. Germline loops: CDR1 MRHNA, CDR2 SNTAGT. CDR3 size: 15 residues. The J segment lost 4 bases and the V segment lost 0 bases, leaving 3 bases of the junction unmatched.

V usage is TRBV7-9 and J usage is TRBJ2-7, with TRBD1 as a possible D gene (8 bases). In germline, CDR1 is SEHNR, CDR2 FQNEAQ (reference sequence). Trimming left V 8 bases short and J 4 bases short, with 24 bases between. This CDR3 is 16 amino acids long. DNA for the CDR3: TGTGCCAGCCGCAATAACAGTCACAGGGGGGGATACGAGCAGTACTTC. Amino acid sequence: CASRNNSHRGGYEQYF.

The chain joins TRBV5-4 to TRBJ1-1; no clear D gene. Germline CDR1 is SGHNT and CDR2 is YYREEE (reference sequence). The CDR3 runs to 13 residues. Trimming removed 4 bases at V and 1 base at J, with 8 bases between. CDR3 in amino acids: CASSNWGNTEAFF. The CDR3 DNA sequence: TGTGCCAGCAGCAACTGGGGGAACACTGAAGCTTTCTTT.

The chain joins TRBV9 to TRBJ2-1, with 7 bases fitting TRBD1. Germline CDR1 SGDLS, CDR2 YYNGEE. Trimming at V came to 3 bases and at J to 6 bases, leaving 9 bases not matched to a gene. This CDR3 is built from 15 residues. The chain's CDR3 is CASSGLKGAFNEQFF. CDR3 in DNA: TGTGCCAGCAGCGGTTTAAAGGGGGCCTTCAATGAGCAGTTCTTC.

This clone occurred a few times. J is TRBJ1-1 and V is TRBV11-2; D remains ambiguous. Germline CDR1 and CDR2: SGHAT and FQNNGV. The CDR3 loop spans 13 amino acids. V shed 6 bases and J shed 10 bases, with 18 bases lying between them. The CDR3 nucleotides are TGTGCCAGCAGTATAGCTACAAGGGCGGCAGCTTTCTTT. Its protein is CASSIATRAAAFF.

The genes are TRBV5-1 and TRBJ2-1, with D unresolved. There are 15 residues in the CDR3. Germline V gene sequence: CDR1 SGHRS, CDR2 YFSETQ. V was shortened by 0 bases and J by 8 bases, with 15 bases between the two germline ends. CDR3 DNA: TGCGCCAGCAGCTTGGGACGAGCTTACAACGATGAGCAGTTCTTC. It specifies CASSLGRAYNDEQFF.

The rearrangement links TRBV2 to TRBJ2-2; no reliable D call. The germline V gene encodes CDR1 SNHLY and CDR2 FYNNEI. The CDR3 totals 14 residues. V was clipped by 7 bases and J by 7 bases, with 16 bases between them. The CDR3 DNA reads TGTGCCAGCAACCGCGACCAAGCACTCGGGGAGCTGTTTTTT. This translates into CASNRDQALGELFF.

CDR3: CASSQERETHEQYF. CDR3 nucleotides: TGCGCCAGCAGCCAAGAACGGGAAACCCACGAGCAGTACTTC. This chain joins TRBV4-1 and TRBJ2-7; D may be TRBD2 (5 bases). The CDR3 loop spans 14 amino acids. Per the germline V gene, CDR1 is MGHRA and CDR2 is YSYEKL. V lost 0 bases and J lost 5, with 11 bases in between.

V usage is TRBV10-1 and J usage is TRBJ2-7; the D is unclear. The germline CDR1 and CDR2 sequences are WNHNN and SYGVQD (reference sequence). Trimming left V 8 bases short and J 2 bases short, with 10 bases between. CDR3 length: 12 amino acids. CDR3 nucleotide sequence: TGCGCCAGCGCCGAGGTCCCCTACGAGCAGTACTTC. It codes for CASAEVPYEQYF.

This clone was seen only once. The chain is built from TRBV7-5 and TRBJ2-5; the table names TRBD1, a call not compared with the DNA. TRBV7-5 is a documented pseudogene. The CDR3 is made up of 12 amino acids. The CDR3 loop is CVRSGARETQYF. The CDR3 nucleotides are TGTGTCAGAAGCGGGGCTCGGGAGACCCAGTACTTC.

The chain uses TRBV9 and TRBJ1-4, with D perhaps matching TRBD1 (5 bases). The CDR3 loop spans 14 amino acids. V shed 2 bases and J shed 6 bases, with 11 bases lying between them. Germline CDR1 SGDLS, CDR2 YYNGEE. CDR3 in DNA: TGTGCCAGCAGCGTGGGCAGGGTGGATGAAAAACTGTTTTTT. Translated, it gives CASSVGRVDEKLFF.

The chain recombines TRBV7-6 with TRBJ2-2; 7 bases are shared with TRBD1. The length of the CDR3 is 15 residues. Germline V gene lookup returns CDR1 SGHVS and CDR2 FNYEAQ. J was trimmed by 7 bases and V by 5 bases; bases with no gene match: 10. As DNA, the CDR3 is TGTGCCAGCAGCCGTTCGGGACAGTTAGGCGGGGAGCTGTTTTTT. Translated, it gives CASSRSGQLGGELFF.

V gene TRBV5-4 combines with J gene TRBJ2-7; 12 bases map to TRBD2. CDR3 size: 16 residues. Germline trimming cut 4 bases from V and 3 bases from J; bases unmatched to any gene: 8. The V gene's germline CDR1 is SGHNT and CDR2 YYREEE (reference sequence). CDR3 bases: TGTGCCAGCAGCGGGGGGACTAGCGGGCCTGTCTACGAGCAGTACTTC. Amino acid sequence: CASSGGTSGPVYEQYF.

The chain joins TRBV7-9 to TRBJ1-2, with D hard to call. V lost 1 base and J 2 bases, leaving 14 bases between the germline ends. The CDR3 sequence is 16 residues long. Germline V gene lookup returns CDR1 SEHNR and CDR2 FQNEAQ (reference sequence). CDR3: CASSLGTEGWNYGYTF. CDR3 nucleotides: TGTGCCAGCAGCTTAGGTACAGAGGGATGGAACTATGGCTACACCTTC.

This clone was picked up one time. The chain uses TRBV10-3 and TRBJ2-1; tentative D call: TRBD1 (5 bases). V was cut by 7 bases and J by 3 bases, with 10 bases left in between. In germline, CDR1 is ENHRY, CDR2 SYGVKD. The CDR3 spans 13 residues. The CDR3 reads CAIKGDSYNEQFF. In nucleotides, the CDR3 is TGTGCCATCAAAGGGGATAGCTACAATGAGCAGTTCTTC.

J is TRBJ2-5 and V is TRBV4-1; TRBD2 agrees at 11 bases. TRBJ2-7 explains the end of the DNA better; the J call may be wrong. Germline assignment: CDR1 MGHRA and CDR2 YSYEKL. The CDR3 is 15 residues long. CDR3 nucleotide sequence: TGCGCCAGCAGCCCAGCTAGCGGGAGGTCCTACGAGCAGTACTTC. Translating gives CASSPASGRSYEQYF.

The chain joins TRBV10-3 to TRBJ1-2; D possibly corresponds to TRBD1 (5 bases). CDR3 length: 14 residues. The V end was cut by 6 bases, the J end by 4 bases, with 15 bases between. Germline V gene data show CDR1 as ENHRY and CDR2 as SYGVKD. CDR3 coding DNA: TGTGCCATCAGGGTATCAGGGACGGTCTATGGCTACACCTTC. Amino acid sequence: CAIRVSGTVYGYTF.

Details on this clone: The sample has other DNA sequences that encode this CDR3 too. The chain joins TRBV27 to TRBJ2-1; 13 bases are a match to TRBD2. The CDR3 length is 16 residues. Germline CDR1 and CDR2: MNHEY and SMNVEV (reference sequence). The ends lost 5 bases at V and 4 bases at J; junction bases unmatched: 5. The CDR3 nucleotides are TGTGCCAGCAGTCCGGGGACTAGCGGGACTTACAATGAGCAGTTCTTC. This gives the protein CASSPGTSGTYNEQFF.

The chain has TRBV5-4 and TRBJ2-4, with 9 bases that match TRBD2. CDR1 SGHNT and CDR2 YYREEE come from the germline V gene (reference sequence). This CDR3 region has 19 residues. With 0 bases clipped from V and 1 base from J, the junction kept 11 bases outside the gene matches. CDR3 sequence reads: CASSLGLAGDMGAKNIQYF. DNA for the CDR3: TGTGCCAGCAGCTTGGGTTTAGCGGGAGATATGGGGGCCAAAAACATTCAGTACTTC.

V is TRBV4-2 and J is TRBJ2-7, with no clear D. CDR1 is LGHNA, CDR2 YNFKEQ, per germline. The CDR3 is made up of 15 amino acids. V gave up 0 bases and J gave up 0 bases, with 9 bases separating them. CDR3 residues: CASSQETYPSYEQYF. In DNA, the CDR3 is TGTGCCAGCAGCCAAGAGACCTACCCCTCCTACGAGCAGTACTTC.

The genes are TRBV28 and TRBJ2-3; D remains ambiguous. The germline CDR1 and CDR2 sequences are MDHEN and SYDVKM. This CDR3 is 13 amino acids long. With 7 bases removed from V and 0 bases from J, the gap between germline ends came to 8 bases. In DNA, the CDR3 is TGTGCCAGCACCCCTCCTAGCACAGATACGCAGTATTTT. This encodes CASTPPSTDTQYF.

This chain connects TRBV18 to TRBJ2-7; no clear D gene. The CDR3 spans 15 residues. The germline V and J ends were trimmed by 0 bases and 3 bases, with 12 bases remaining between them. In germline, CDR1 is KGHSH, CDR2 LQKENI. DNA for the CDR3: TGTGCCAGCTCACCACCCCCGGGCAGTTACTACGAGCAGTACTTC. Amino acids: CASSPPPGSYYEQYF.

The genes are TRBV19 and TRBJ2-7; 9 nucleotides line up with TRBD1. This CDR3 has 15 amino acids. Germline values: CDR1 LNHDA, CDR2 SQIVND (reference sequence). V gave up 2 bases and J gave up 1 base; unmatched junction bases: 3. The CDR3 DNA sequence: TGTGCCAGTAGTATACTAGGGACAGGGTCCTACGAGCAGTACTTC. Protein product: CASSILGTGSYEQYF.

The DNA for the CDR3 is TGCAGCATCCTGGGGGGCGGGGAAGAGACCCAGTACTTC. Amino acids: CSILGGGEETQYF. The V gene is TRBV29-1, the J gene TRBJ2-5; D is perhaps TRBD1 or TRBD2 (6 bases each). CDR3 length: 13 amino acids. Germline V CDR1 and CDR2: SQVTM, ANQGSEA. The V end lost 8 bases, the J end lost 3 bases, and 16 bases lay between the germline ends. Drawing the rest from reference TRBV29-1 and TRBJ2-5, the complete variable domain is SAVISQKPSRDICQRGTSLTIQCQVDSQVTMMFWYRQQPGQSLTLIATANQGSEATYESGFVIDKFPISRPNLTFSTLTVSNMSPEDSSIYLCSILGGGEETQYFGPGTRLLVL.